This TCR beta chain was identified in a study of OX40 agonist ivuxolimab in advanced cancers. This clone was observed once. The protocol was immunoSEQ multiplex PCR, while the TCRdb copy is restricted to in-frame clones and leaves out a portion. The repertoire holds tens of thousands of clones, 75% to 90% seen once, with roughly 17% in the top ten. The CDR3 runs 12 residues. Germline assignment: CDR1 ENHRY and CDR2 SYGVKD. Trimming at V came to 3 bases and at J to 9 bases, leaving 2 bases not matched to a gene. The sequence was obtained from an adult with an advanced solid tumor such as melanoma, head and neck, liver or kidney cancer. V usage is TRBV10-3 and J usage is TRBJ2-1; 7 nucleotides match TRBD2. The sample here was CD4+ or CD8+ T cells sorted from blood, taken in a trial of the OX40 agonist ivuxolimab. This CDR3 is CAISEAGTEQFF. CDR3 DNA: TGTGCCATCAGTGAAGCGGGGACTGAGCAGTTCTTC.